This TCR beta chain was sequenced in a study of blood T cell repertoires in COVID-19. The overall study: Italy, Spain and the United States were the sources of the convalescent and acute COVID-19 samples. PBMCs, B-cell-depleted T cells, or T cells were the source of the cDNA or gDNA that made up the material.

Under the authors' procedure: Using reference gene primer amplification, nucleated cell counts were estimated. Sequenced by immunoSEQ multiplex PCR; TCRdb stores in-frame clones only, minus some. The D gene and trimming were derived from the DNA, and the V and J assignments and clone size from that table. Of 130,000 to 150,000 clones in the sample, approximately 80% were seen once. The CDR3 loop spans 15 amino acids. Per germline, CDR1 MNHEY and CDR2 SVGEGT. Trimming took off 2 bases at V and 1 base at J, with 11 bases between the two ends. This clone appeared a single time. The sample consisted of peripheral blood. This rearrangement joins TRBV6-2 or TRBV6-3 to TRBJ1-1, with a possible D match to TRBD1 (5 bases). This clonotype was obtained from a human donor in a cohort sampled during active COVID-19. The CDR3 nucleotides read TGTGCCAGCAGTTACACGGGGGTAGCGAACACTGAAGCTTTCTTT. Amino acid sequence: CASSYTGVANTEAFF.